This T cell receptor beta chain comes out of a study of blood T cell repertoires in COVID-19. As originally analysed: Amplification from reference gene primers served as the basis for estimated nucleated cell counts. TCRdb keeps only in-frame clones here, not all; method: immunoSEQ multiplex PCR. The D gene and trimming were derived from the DNA, and the V and J assignments and clone size from that table. Seen here are under 250,000 clones, around 88% observed once, and the top ten hold 9% to 15%. V dropped 0 bases and J dropped 4; count of bases not matched to a gene: 11. Germline values: CDR1 LGHDT, CDR2 YNNKEL (reference sequence). CDR3 length: 17 residues.

This sequence originates from a man older than 75 with acute or convalescent COVID-19. J is TRBJ2-5 and V is TRBV3-1 (or the pseudogene TRBV3-2), with 7 bases aligning to TRBD2. The sample comprised peripheral blood. The CDR3 DNA is TGTGCCAGCAGCCAAGAACTCACTAGCGCTTCGGGAGAGACCCAGTACTTC. This encodes CASSQELTSASGETQYF.